These T cell receptor beta chains were read from a single sample in a study of blood T cell repertoires in COVID-19. Libraries were prepared by immunoSEQ multiplex PCR; TCRdb keeps only in-frame clonotypes and omits some of them. The table has about 80,000 clones, approximately 80% seen once. The specimen was peripheral blood. The receptor set was obtained from an elderly man with acute or convalescent COVID-19. CDR3s include the opening cysteine and the closing phenylalanine or tryptophan. A D gene is named only where the DNA matches it firmly. Size is stated for part of the rows, as once, few or many counts, or as a class when the clone is expanded.

>.|.|TRBJ1-1|TRBV19
CASSIQVNTEAFF
TGTGCCAGTAGTATCCAGGTGAACACTGAAGCTTTCTTT
>.|TRBD2|TRBJ2-3|TRBV3-1/TRBV3-2
CASSQTPGGASTDTQYF
TGTGCCAGCAGCCAAACGCCCGGGGGGGCTAGCACAGATACGCAGTATTTT
>.|TRBD1|TRBJ1-2|TRBV7-2
CASNTDRGRNGYTF
TGTGCCAGCAATACTGACAGGGGGCGGAATGGCTACACCTTC
>.|.|TRBJ1-2|TRBV4-1
CASSQQGAYGYTF
TGCGCCAGCAGCCAACAAGGGGCGTACGGCTACACCTTC
>.|TRBD1|TRBJ2-1|TRBV10-3
CAITNSQGAAYNEQFF
TGTGCCATCACCAACTCTCAGGGGGCAGCCTACAATGAGCAGTTCTTC
>.|.|TRBJ1-4|TRBV2
CASSDPTGYEKLFF
TGTGCCAGCAGTGACCCAACGGGGTATGAAAAACTGTTTTTT
>.|TRBD1|TRBJ1-5|TRBV10-3
CAAGTEISNQPQHF
TGTGCCGCGGGGACAGAAATTAGCAATCAGCCCCAGCATTTT
>.|TRBD1|TRBJ2-5|TRBV24-1
CATSDPTGGQETQYF
TGTGCCACCAGTGATCCCACAGGGGGCCAAGAGACCCAGTACTTC
>once|TRBD2|TRBJ2-3|TRBV11-2
CASSRGLAGASGDTQYF
TGTGCCAGCAGTAGGGGACTAGCGGGGGCTTCAGGAGATACGCAGTATTTT
>few|.|TRBJ1-1|TRBV29-1
CSVAGSGGTEAFF
TGCAGCGTTGCGGGATCCGGGGGCACTGAAGCTTTCTTT
>many|.|TRBJ1-1|TRBV7-8
CASSLGQVEAFF
TGTGCCAGCAGCTTAGGCCAGGTTGAAGCTTTCTTT
>once|.|TRBJ2-7|TRBV6-5
CASSYSGLQAYEQYF
TGTGCCAGCAGTTACTCGGGTTTACAGGCCTACGAGCAGTACTTC
>.|TRBD1|TRBJ1-5|TRBV4-1
CASSLVQGAGQPQHF
TGCGCCAGCAGCCTGGTACAGGGGGCGGGCCAGCCCCAGCATTTT
>.|.|TRBJ2-2|TRBV19
CASSIDGISTGELFF
TGTGCCAGTAGTATCGACGGGATCTCCACCGGGGAGCTGTTTTTT
>.|TRBD1|TRBJ1-2|TRBV19
CASSSGQGNYGYTF
TGTGCCAGTAGTAGCGGACAGGGAAACTATGGCTACACCTTC
>.|TRBD1|TRBJ1-2|TRBV12-3/TRBV12-4
CASSSRGDYGYTF
TGTGCCAGCAGTTCCAGGGGGGACTATGGCTACACCTTC
>.|TRBD1|TRBJ1-2|TRBV5-1
CASSTGPGQGRGDYGYTF
TGCGCCAGCAGCACAGGGCCGGGACAGGGAAGAGGGGACTATGGCTACACCTTC
>.|.|TRBJ1-1|TRBV25-1
CASSEAGTDTEAFF
TGTGCCAGCAGTGAGGCAGGAACAGATACTGAAGCTTTCTTT
>.|.|TRBJ1-4|TRBV19
CASSIDVRQDLNEKLFF
TGTGCCAGTAGTATAGACGTCCGGCAGGACTTAAATGAAAAACTGTTTTTT
>.|TRBD1|TRBJ2-2|TRBV5-4
CASSSRDRGAPGELFF
TGTGCCAGCAGCAGCCGGGACAGGGGGGCCCCCGGGGAGCTGTTTTTT
>.|TRBD1|TRBJ2-1|TRBV7-3
CASSSSRTGTYNEQFF
TGTGCCAGCAGCTCTAGTCGGACAGGGACCTACAATGAGCAGTTCTTC
>.|.|TRBJ1-2|TRBV15
CATSRESNYGYTF
TGTGCCACCAGCAGAGAGAGTAACTATGGCTACACCTTC
>.|.|TRBJ1-1|TRBV6-5
CASSHSTGNTEAFF
TGTGCCAGCAGTCATTCCACAGGGAACACTGAAGCTTTCTTT
>.|TRBD2|TRBJ2-5|TRBV7-9
CASSLGLAGGRSYETQYF
TGTGCCAGCAGCCTGGGACTAGCGGGGGGGCGAAGTTATGAGACCCAGTACTTC
>.|TRBD2|TRBJ2-3|TRBV7-7
CASSLGASGGADTQYF
TGTGCTAGCAGCTTAGGCGCTAGCGGGGGTGCAGATACGCAGTATTTT
>once|TRBD1|TRBJ2-2|TRBV5-1
CASSFRDRGARADTGELFF
TGCGCCAGCAGCTTTAGGGACAGGGGGGCCCGGGCGGACACCGGGGAGCTGTTTTTT
>.|TRBD1|TRBJ2-2|TRBV10-1
CASTGQANTGELFF
TGCGCCAGCACCGGACAGGCGAACACCGGGGAGCTGTTTTTT
>.|.|TRBJ1-6|TRBV10-2
CASSEGQGNSPLHF
TGCGCCAGCAGTGAGGGCCAGGGGAATTCACCCCTCCACTTT
>.|TRBD1|TRBJ1-1|TRBV6-5
CASNNRDRGTEAFF
TGTGCCAGCAACAACCGGGACAGGGGGACTGAAGCTTTCTTT